Each of the 7 T cell receptor beta chains below was sequenced from the same sample in a study of T cells after yellow fever vaccination. TCRdb recomputed calls from the 5' RACE reads with MiXCR, one row per CDR3 protein. The data contain approximately 180,000 distinct CDR3 sequences, about 6.2% of them seen just once; the ten biggest clones take up less than 3%. The sample in question was CD4+ T cells sorted from PBMCs, obtained on the day of the first yellow fever vaccination. The receptors shown here come from a man between 18 and 29 years old who received the YFV17D yellow fever vaccine.

V gene TRBV4-2 combines with J gene TRBJ2-5, with no clear D. There are 16 residues in the CDR3. Between the trimmed V and J ends, which lost 4 bases and 1 base, there was a span of 16 bases. Germline V lookup: CDR1 LGHNA, CDR2 YNFKEQ. This CDR3 is CASSPGIRSGQETQYF. The CDR3 DNA follows: TGTGCCAGCAGCCCTGGGATCCGTTCGGGCCAAGAGACCCAGTACTTC.

This chain uses TRBV11-1 with TRBJ2-1; D remains unclear. Trimming removed 5 bases from V and 9 bases from J, with 11 bases in between. This CDR3 is built from 12 residues. Germline values: CDR1 SGHAT, CDR2 FQDESV (reference sequence). The CDR3 nucleotides are TGTGCCAGCAGCCCGCTCCTGCGTGAGCAGTTCTTC. Protein sequence: CASSPLLREQFF.

This clonotype was counted a few times. The genes are TRBV18 and TRBJ1-1; D is unclear. The CDR3 runs 15 residues. Between the trimmed V and J ends, which lost 0 bases and 4 bases, there was a span of 12 bases. Germline assignment: CDR1 KGHSH and CDR2 LQKENI. The CDR3 protein is CASSPPNGLSTEAFF. The DNA for the CDR3 is TGTGCCAGCTCACCACCGAACGGATTAAGCACTGAAGCTTTCTTT.

This clonotype was counted a few times. The J gene is TRBJ2-3, the V gene TRBV5-1, with D uncertain. From germline, CDR1 is SGHRS and CDR2 YFSETQ. The CDR3 runs to 14 residues. With 6 bases removed from V and 6 bases from J, the gap between germline ends came to 17 bases. The CDR3: CASKGDFHTDTQYF. The CDR3, as DNA: TGCGCCAGCAAGGGCGACTTTCACACGGATACGCAGTATTTT.

This clonotype occurred a few times. The chain joins TRBV7-2 to TRBJ2-5; the match to TRBD2 covers 7 bases. The germline V gene encodes CDR1 SGHTA and CDR2 FQGNSA. The CDR3 totals 15 residues. With 7 bases clipped from V and 1 base from J, the junction kept 9 bases outside the gene matches. The CDR3 bases are TGTGCCAGCAAGGGCGGGGGTACCACCCAAGAGACCCAGTACTTC. It yields the protein CASKGGGTTQETQYF.

This chain links TRBV5-1 with TRBJ1-6; a weak D match, TRBD1 (5 bases). The CDR3 consists of 14 residues. Germline-derived CDR1 and CDR2 are SGHRS and YFSETQ. V was shortened by 0 bases and J by 7 bases, with 8 bases between the two germline ends. CDR3 region: CASSLGGWNSPLHF. The CDR3, as DNA: TGCGCCAGCAGCTTGGGGGGGTGGAATTCACCCCTCCACTTT.

This clonotype was detected a few times. V gene TRBV10-3 combines with J gene TRBJ1-5, with a tentative D call TRBD1 (6 bases). CDR1 and CDR2 from the germline V gene are ENHRY and SYGVKD. This CDR3 is 13 amino acids long. The ends were cut back, 8 bases at V and 3 bases at J, with 11 bases in the middle. The CDR3 region is CAIPYRVNQPQHF. In nucleotides, the CDR3 is TGTGCCATCCCATACAGGGTCAATCAGCCCCAGCATTTT.